This T cell receptor beta chain originates from a study of identical twins. Findings and limits, study-wide: Whereas memory repertoires showed no such difference, abundant cord blood beta clonotypes carried fewer insertions. When twins shared out-of-frame alpha sequences, those sequences had excess low generation probability. Twin pairs had excess sharing that was weaker in beta out-of-frame sequences.

The CDR3 is 12 amino acids. Per germline, CDR1 MDHEN and CDR2 SYDVKM. Trimming removed 6 bases at V and 7 bases at J, with 11 bases between. This clonotype was counted a few times. Its antigen remains unknown. A universal primer binding site was introduced by template switching. The final cDNA contained unique molecular identifiers. TCRdb itself ran the 5' RACE reads through MiXCR, one entry per CDR3 protein. The table includes 700,000 or so distinct CDR3 sequences, roughly 8% detected once. These same data were also listed under a study on yellow fever vaccine responses in identical twins.

V usage is TRBV28 and J usage is TRBJ2-3; D is ambiguous. The TCR was taken from a young woman in good health. Sequenced: PBMCs. The CDR3 DNA sequence: TGTGCCAGCAGGGATGACATATATACGCAGTATTTT. It translates to CASRDDIYTQYF.